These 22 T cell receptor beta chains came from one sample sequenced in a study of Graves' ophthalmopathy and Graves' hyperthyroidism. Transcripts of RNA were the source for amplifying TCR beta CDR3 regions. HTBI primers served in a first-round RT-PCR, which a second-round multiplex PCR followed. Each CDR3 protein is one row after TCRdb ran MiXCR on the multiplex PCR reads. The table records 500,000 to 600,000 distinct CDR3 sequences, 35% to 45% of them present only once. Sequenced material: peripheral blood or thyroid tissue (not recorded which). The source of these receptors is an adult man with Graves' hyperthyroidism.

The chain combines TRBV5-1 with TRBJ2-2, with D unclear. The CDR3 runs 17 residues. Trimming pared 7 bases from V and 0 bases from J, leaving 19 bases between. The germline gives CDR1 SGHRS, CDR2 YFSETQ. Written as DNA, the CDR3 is TGCGCCAGCTCCCTCCTGGGGTTGATGCCGAACACCGGGGAGCTGTTTTTT. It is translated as CASSLLGLMPNTGELFF.

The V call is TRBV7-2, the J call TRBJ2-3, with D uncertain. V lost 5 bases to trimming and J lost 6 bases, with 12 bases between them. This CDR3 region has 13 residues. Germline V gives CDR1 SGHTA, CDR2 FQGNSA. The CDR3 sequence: CASSISFPDTQYF. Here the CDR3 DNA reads TGTGCCAGCAGCATCTCCTTTCCGGATACGCAGTATTTT.

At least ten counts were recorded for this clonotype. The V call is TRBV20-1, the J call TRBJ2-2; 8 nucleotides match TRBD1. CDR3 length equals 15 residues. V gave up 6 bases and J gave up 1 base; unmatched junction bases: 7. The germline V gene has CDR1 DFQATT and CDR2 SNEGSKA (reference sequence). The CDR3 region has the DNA TGCAGTGCCAGGGGACAGGACGGGAACACCGGGGAGCTGTTTTTT. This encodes CSARGQDGNTGELFF.

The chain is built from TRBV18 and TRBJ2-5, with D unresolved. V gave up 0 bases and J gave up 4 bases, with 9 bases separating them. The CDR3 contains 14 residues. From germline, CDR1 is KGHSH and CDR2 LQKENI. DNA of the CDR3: TGTGCCAGCTCACCACCTGGTATCGGAGAGACCCAGTACTTC. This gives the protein CASSPPGIGETQYF.

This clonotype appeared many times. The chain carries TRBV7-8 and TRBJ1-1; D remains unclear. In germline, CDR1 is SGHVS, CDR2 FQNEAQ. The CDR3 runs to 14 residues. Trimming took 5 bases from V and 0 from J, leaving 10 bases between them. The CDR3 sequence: CASSPPQMNTEAFF. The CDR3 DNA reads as TGTGCCAGCAGCCCCCCCCAGATGAACACTGAAGCTTTCTTT. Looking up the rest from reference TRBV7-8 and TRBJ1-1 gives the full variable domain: GAGVSQSPRYKVAKRGQDVALRCDPISGHVSLFWYQQALGQGPEFLTYFQNEAQLDKSGLPSDRFFAERPEGSVSTLKIQRTQQEDSAVYLCASSPPQMNTEAFFGQGTRLTVV.

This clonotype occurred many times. The CDR3 spells CASSEGPGELFF. CDR3 coding DNA: TGTGCCAGCAGTGAAGGCCCCGGGGAGCTGTTTTTT. This chain joins TRBV2 and TRBJ2-2; D unclear. Trimming left V 1 base short and J 6 bases short, with 3 bases between. CDR3 length equals 12 residues. The germline gives CDR1 SNHLY, CDR2 FYNNEI.

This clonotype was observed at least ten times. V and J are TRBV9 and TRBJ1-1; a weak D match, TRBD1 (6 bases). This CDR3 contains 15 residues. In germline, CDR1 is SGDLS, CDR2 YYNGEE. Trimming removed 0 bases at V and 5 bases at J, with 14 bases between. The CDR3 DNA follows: TGTGCCAGCAGCGTAGCTTGGGGGGCGGGTACTGAAGCTTTCTTT. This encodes CASSVAWGAGTEAFF. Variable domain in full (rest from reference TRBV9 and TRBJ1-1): DSGVTQTPKHLITATGQRVTLRCSPRSGDLSVYWYQQSLDQGLQFLIQYYNGEERAKGNILERFSAQQFPDLHSELNLSSLELGDSALYFCASSVAWGAGTEAFFGQGTRLTVV.

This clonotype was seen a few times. CDR3 sequence reads: CASSEIMGQGKNSPLHF. Written as DNA, the CDR3 is TGTGCCAGCAGTGAAATAATGGGACAGGGTAAAAATTCACCCCTCCACTTT. The chain joins TRBV7-9 to TRBJ1-6; 9 nucleotides line up with TRBD1. The CDR3 extends over 17 amino acids. V was pared by 6 bases and J by 7 bases, with 13 bases of the junction left unmatched. Germline CDR1 is SEHNR and CDR2 is FQNEAQ (reference sequence).

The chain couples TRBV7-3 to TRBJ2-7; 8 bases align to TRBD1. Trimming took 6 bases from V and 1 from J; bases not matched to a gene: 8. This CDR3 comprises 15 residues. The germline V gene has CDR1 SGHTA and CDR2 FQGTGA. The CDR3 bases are TGTGCCAGCAGATACGGGACAGGTCATTCCTACGAGCAGTACTTC. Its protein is CASRYGTGHSYEQYF. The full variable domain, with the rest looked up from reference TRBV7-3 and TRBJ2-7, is GAGVSQTPSNKVTEKGKYVELRCDPISGHTALYWYRQSLGQGPEFLIYFQGTGAADDSGLPNDRFFAVRPEGSVSTLKIQRTERGDSAVYLCASRYGTGHSYEQYFGPGTRLTVT.

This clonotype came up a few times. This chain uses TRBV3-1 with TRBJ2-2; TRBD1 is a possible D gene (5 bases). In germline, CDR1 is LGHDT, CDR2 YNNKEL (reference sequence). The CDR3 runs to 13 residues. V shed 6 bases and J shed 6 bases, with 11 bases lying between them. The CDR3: CASSPTVAGELFF. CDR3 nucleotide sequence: TGTGCCAGCAGTCCGACAGTGGCCGGGGAGCTGTTTTTT.

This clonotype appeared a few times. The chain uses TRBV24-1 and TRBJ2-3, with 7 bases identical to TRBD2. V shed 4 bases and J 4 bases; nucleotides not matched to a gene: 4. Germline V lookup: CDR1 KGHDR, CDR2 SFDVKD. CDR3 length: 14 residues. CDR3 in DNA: TGTGCCACCAGTGAGGCTAGCGGAGCAGATACGCAGTATTTT. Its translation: CATSEASGADTQYF.

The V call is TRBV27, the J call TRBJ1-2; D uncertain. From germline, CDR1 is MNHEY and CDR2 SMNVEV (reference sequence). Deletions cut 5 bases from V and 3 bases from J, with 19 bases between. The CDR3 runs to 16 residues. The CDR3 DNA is TGTGCCAGCAGTAGGACTGCACCACCTGGGGACTATGGCTACACCTTC. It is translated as CASSRTAPPGDYGYTF.

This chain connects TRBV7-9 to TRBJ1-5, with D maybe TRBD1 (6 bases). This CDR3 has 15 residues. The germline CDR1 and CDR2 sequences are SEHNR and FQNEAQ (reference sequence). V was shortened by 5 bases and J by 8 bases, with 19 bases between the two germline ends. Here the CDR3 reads CASSLRTGYDEPQHF. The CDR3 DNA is TGTGCCAGCAGCCTAAGAACAGGGTACGATGAGCCCCAGCATTTT.

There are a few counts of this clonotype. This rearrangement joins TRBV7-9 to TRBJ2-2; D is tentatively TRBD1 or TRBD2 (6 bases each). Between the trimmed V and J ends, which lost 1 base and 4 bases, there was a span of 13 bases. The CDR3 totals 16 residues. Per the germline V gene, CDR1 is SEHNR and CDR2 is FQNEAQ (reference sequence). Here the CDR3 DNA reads TGTGCCAGCAGCTTAGGGCACCGGGGGCTCACCGGGGAGCTGTTTTTT. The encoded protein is CASSLGHRGLTGELFF.

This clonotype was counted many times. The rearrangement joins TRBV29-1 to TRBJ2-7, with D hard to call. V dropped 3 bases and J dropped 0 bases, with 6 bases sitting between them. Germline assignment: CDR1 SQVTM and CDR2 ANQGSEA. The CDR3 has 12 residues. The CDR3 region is CSVEESSYEQYF. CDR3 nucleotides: TGCAGCGTTGAGGAGAGCTCCTACGAGCAGTACTTC.

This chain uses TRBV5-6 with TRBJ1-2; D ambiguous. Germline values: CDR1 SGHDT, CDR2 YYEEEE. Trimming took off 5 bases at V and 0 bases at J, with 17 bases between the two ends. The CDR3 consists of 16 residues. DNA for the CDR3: TGTGCCAGCAGTCAGGAGGGTCCGGCAGCTAACTATGGCTACACCTTC. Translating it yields CASSQEGPAANYGYTF.

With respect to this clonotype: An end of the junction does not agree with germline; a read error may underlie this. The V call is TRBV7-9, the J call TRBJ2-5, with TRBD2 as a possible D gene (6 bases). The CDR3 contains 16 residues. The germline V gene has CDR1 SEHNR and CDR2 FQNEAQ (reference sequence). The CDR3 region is CASSLAGGALRDTQYF. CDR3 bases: TGTGCCAGCAGCTTAGCGGGCGGGGCTCTGCGGGATACGCAGTATTTC.

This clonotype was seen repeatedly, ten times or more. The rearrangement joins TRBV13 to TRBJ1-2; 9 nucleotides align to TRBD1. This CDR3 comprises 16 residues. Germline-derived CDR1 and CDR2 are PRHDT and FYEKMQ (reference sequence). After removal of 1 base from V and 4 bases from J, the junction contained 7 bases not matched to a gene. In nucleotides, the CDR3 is TGTGCCAGCAGCTTAGAGTGGGGACAGGGTACCTATGGCTACACCTTC. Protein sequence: CASSLEWGQGTYGYTF.

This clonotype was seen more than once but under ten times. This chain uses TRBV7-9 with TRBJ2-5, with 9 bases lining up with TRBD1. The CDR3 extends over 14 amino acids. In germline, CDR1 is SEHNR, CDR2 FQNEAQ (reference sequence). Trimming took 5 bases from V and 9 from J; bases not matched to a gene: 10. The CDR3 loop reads CASSSTGGNQPQYF. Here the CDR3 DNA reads TGTGCCAGCAGCAGTACAGGGGGCAATCAGCCCCAGTACTTC.

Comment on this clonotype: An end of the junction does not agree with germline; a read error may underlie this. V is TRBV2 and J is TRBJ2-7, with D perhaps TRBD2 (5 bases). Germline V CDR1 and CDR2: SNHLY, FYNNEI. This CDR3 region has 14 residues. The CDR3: CASRSRTNTGELYF. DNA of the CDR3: TGTGCCAGCAGAAGTCGTACGAACACCGGGGAGCTGTACTTC.

The CDR3 protein is CASSAAGADTQYF. CDR3 nucleotide sequence: TGTGCCAGTAGCGCGGCGGGAGCAGATACGCAGTATTTT. The V call is TRBV19, the J call TRBJ2-3; TRBD2 agrees at 7 bases. The germline V gene has CDR1 LNHDA and CDR2 SQIVND (reference sequence). The CDR3 has 13 amino acids. Trimming at V came to 6 bases and at J to 4 bases, leaving 4 bases not matched to a gene.

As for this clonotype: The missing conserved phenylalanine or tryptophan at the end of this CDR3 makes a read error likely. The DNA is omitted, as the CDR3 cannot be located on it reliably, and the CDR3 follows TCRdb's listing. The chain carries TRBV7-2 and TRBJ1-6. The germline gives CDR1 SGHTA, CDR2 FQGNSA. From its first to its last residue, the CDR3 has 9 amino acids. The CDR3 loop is CASSTAVHG.